A single sample is the source of the 28 T cell receptor beta chains below, sequenced in a study of control samples from healthy donors and cancer patients. Sequencing was performed with immunoSEQ multiplex PCR; in TCRdb, only in-frame clones are kept and a portion is missing. The sample lists 140,000 to 150,000 clones; 91% were seen once. The source material was blood. The receptors were gathered from a man under 40 in good health.

This sequence joins TRBV10-2 and TRBJ2-1, with D tentatively TRBD1 (5 bases). Trimming cost V 2 bases and J 0 bases, with 17 bases left between them. Germline V lookup: CDR1 WSHSY, CDR2 SAAADI. The CDR3 contains 18 residues. As DNA, the CDR3 is TGCGCCAGCAGTGAGGCTAGGGGCCCCATGGGCTCCTACAATGAGCAGTTCTTC. Translation: CASSEARGPMGSYNEQFF.

The rearrangement uses TRBV4-1 and TRBJ2-7; D might be TRBD1 or TRBD2, each matching 5 bases. The CDR3 is 13 amino acids. CDR1 is MGHRA, CDR2 YSYEKL, per germline. Trimming took off 4 bases at V and 6 bases at J, with 13 bases between the two ends. The DNA for the CDR3 is TGCGCCAGCAGCCTCGGAATGGGGACCGAGCAGTACTTC. It encodes CASSLGMGTEQYF.

The chain combines TRBV7-9 with TRBJ1-4; possible D gene TRBD1, 5 bases. Trimming stripped 1 base from V and 5 bases from J, with 8 bases between. From germline, CDR1 is SEHNR and CDR2 FQNEAQ (reference sequence). The CDR3 extends over 14 amino acids. This chain's CDR3 is CASSLEQANEKLFF. CDR3 DNA: TGTGCCAGCAGCTTAGAACAGGCGAATGAAAAACTGTTTTTT. Drawing the rest from reference TRBV7-9 and TRBJ1-4, the complete variable domain is DTGVSQNPRHKITKRGQNVTFRCDPISEHNRLYWYRQTLGQGPEFLTYFQNEAQLEKSRLLSDRFSAERPKGSFSTLEIQRTEQGDSAMYLCASSLEQANEKLFFGSGTQLSVL.

This chain joins TRBV1 and TRBJ1-5; the DNA was not used to check the table's D call, TRBD1. TRBV1 is assigned pseudogene status. This CDR3 contains 16 residues. CDR3 nucleotide sequence: TGCACCAGCAGCCAAGAGGGGCAGACTAGCAATCAGCCCCAGCATTTT. This encodes CTSSQEGQTSNQPQHF.

This chain links TRBV19 with TRBJ1-4; D unclear. Germline CDR1 is LNHDA and CDR2 is SQIVND (reference sequence). The CDR3 loop spans 14 amino acids. Trimming removed 0 bases from V and 7 bases from J, with 9 bases in between. CDR3 loop: CASSIDGVGEKLFF. CDR3 nucleotides: TGTGCCAGTAGTATAGACGGGGTCGGTGAAAAACTGTTTTTT. The full variable domain, in which reference TRBV19 and TRBJ1-4 provide the parts outside the CDR3, is DGGITQSPKYLFRKEGQNVTLSCEQNLNHDAMYWYRQDPGQGLRLIYYSQIVNDFQKGDIAEGYSVSREKKESFPLTVTSAQKNPTAFYLCASSIDGVGEKLFFGSGTQLSVL.

This chain links TRBV27 with TRBJ1-2; D is uncertain. The CDR3 is 12 residues long. In germline, CDR1 is MNHEY, CDR2 SMNVEV (reference sequence). The ends were cut back, 6 bases at V and 6 bases at J, with 11 bases in the middle. The CDR3 sequence: CASRVGLDGYTF. CDR3 nucleotide sequence: TGTGCCAGCAGAGTAGGACTGGATGGCTACACCTTC.

The chain combines TRBV11-2 with TRBJ2-7, with D possibly being TRBD2 (6 bases). The CDR3 loop spans 15 amino acids. Germline lookup yields CDR1 SGHAT and CDR2 FQNNGV. Deletions cut 1 base from V and 4 bases from J, with 14 bases between. The CDR3 loop is CASSLGGGAYYEQYF. CDR3 DNA: TGTGCCAGCAGCTTAGGGGGAGGAGCGTATTACGAGCAGTACTTC.

The chain links TRBV7-9 to TRBJ1-1, with D tentatively TRBD1 (6 bases). V lost 1 base and J 0 bases, leaving 21 bases between the germline ends. The CDR3 covers 19 residues. CDR1 and CDR2 (germline): SEHNR, FQNEAQ (reference sequence). The CDR3 coding sequence is TGTGCCAGCAGCTTAGAAGGCAGGGGCACAGGGACCATGAACACTGAAGCTTTCTTT. It codes for CASSLEGRGTGTMNTEAFF.

This clone was seen only once. This chain joins TRBV19 and TRBJ1-1, with D uncertain. Germline-derived CDR1 and CDR2 are LNHDA and SQIVND (reference sequence). Trimming removed 6 bases at V and 4 bases at J, with 18 bases between. The CDR3 totals 15 residues. This CDR3 is CASSTSPVRATEAFF. The CDR3 nucleotides read TGTGCCAGTAGCACCAGTCCGGTGAGGGCCACTGAAGCTTTCTTT. The variable domain in full, with the rest retrieved from reference TRBV19 and TRBJ1-1, is DGGITQSPKYLFRKEGQNVTLSCEQNLNHDAMYWYRQDPGQGLRLIYYSQIVNDFQKGDIAEGYSVSREKKESFPLTVTSAQKNPTAFYLCASSTSPVRATEAFFGQGTRLTVV.

The V gene is TRBV18, the J gene TRBJ1-1, with 8 bases aligning to TRBD1. Losses at the gene ends were 1 base for V and 0 bases for J; bases not matched to a gene: 7. CDR3 length equals 17 residues. Germline V gene sequence: CDR1 KGHSH, CDR2 LQKENI. Here the CDR3 reads CASSPQDRANLNTEAFF. The CDR3 DNA follows: TGTGCCAGCTCACCACAGGACAGGGCTAATCTGAACACTGAAGCTTTCTTT.

The rearrangement uses TRBV29-1 and TRBJ1-6, with D maybe TRBD1 (6 bases). Per the germline V gene, CDR1 is SQVTM and CDR2 is ANQGSEA. Trimming cost V 3 bases and J 6 bases, with 9 bases left between them. This CDR3 is 13 amino acids long. The CDR3 region has the DNA TGCAGCGTTGATGAGGGGGGTAATTCACCCCTCCACTTT. Protein: CSVDEGGNSPLHF.

V and J are TRBV10-3 and TRBJ2-7; D remains ambiguous. CDR3 length: 13 amino acids. CDR1 is ENHRY, CDR2 SYGVKD, per germline. V lost 2 bases and J lost 5, with 10 bases in between. The CDR3 nucleotides are TGTGCCATCAGTGAGCGGCACGACGACGAGCAGTACTTC. It specifies CAISERHDDEQYF.

This chain uses TRBV7-8 with TRBJ1-6; D is uncertain. Trimming pared 4 bases from V and 6 bases from J, leaving 13 bases between. The CDR3 runs 15 residues. Germline CDR1 is SGHVS and CDR2 is FQNEAQ. CDR3 loop: CASSSHRGSNSPLHF. For the CDR3, the DNA is TGTGCCAGCAGCTCCCATAGAGGGTCTAATTCACCCCTCCACTTT.

This chain uses TRBV6-4 with TRBJ2-3; D call uncertain. This CDR3 has 13 amino acids. Germline V gene sequence: CDR1 MRHNA, CDR2 SNTAGT. V was cut by 3 bases and J by 2 bases, with 6 bases left in between. CDR3 bases: TGTGCCAGCAGTGAATATTCCACAGATACGCAGTATTTT. Amino acids: CASSEYSTDTQYF.

V usage is TRBV7-9 and J usage is TRBJ1-6, with D possibly matching TRBD1 (6 bases). Germline V gives CDR1 SEHNR, CDR2 FQNEAQ (reference sequence). V dropped 5 bases and J dropped 0 bases, with 17 bases sitting between them. This CDR3 has 18 amino acids. The chain's CDR3 is CASSPEGTGSSYNSPLHF. The CDR3 coding sequence is TGTGCCAGCAGCCCCGAGGGTACAGGGAGCTCCTATAATTCACCCCTCCACTTT. Full variable domain (missing parts from reference TRBV7-9 and TRBJ1-6): DTGVSQNPRHKITKRGQNVTFRCDPISEHNRLYWYRQTLGQGPEFLTYFQNEAQLEKSRLLSDRFSAERPKGSFSTLEIQRTEQGDSAMYLCASSPEGTGSSYNSPLHFGNGTRLTVT.

This chain connects TRBV5-6 to TRBJ1-2; D gene unclear. The CDR3 extends over 12 amino acids. Germline CDR1 is SGHDT and CDR2 is YYEEEE. Trimming shortened V by 5 bases and J by 7 bases, and 12 bases separated the two germline ends. CDR3 loop: CASRGNGPGYTF. CDR3 DNA: TGTGCCAGCAGAGGAAACGGTCCTGGCTACACCTTC.

The chain is built from TRBV9 and TRBJ1-1, with 8 nucleotides matching TRBD1. Germline-derived CDR1 and CDR2 are SGDLS and YYNGEE. The CDR3 runs 15 residues. Trimming took 0 bases from V and 5 from J; bases not matched to a gene: 6. CDR3 region: CASSVDAGGRTEAFF. Written as DNA, the CDR3 is TGTGCCAGCAGCGTAGATGCAGGGGGCAGGACTGAAGCTTTCTTT.

The chain combines TRBV28 with TRBJ2-3; D is unclear. Germline V lookup: CDR1 MDHEN, CDR2 SYDVKM. The length of the CDR3 is 11 residues. The ends were cut back, 2 bases at V and 6 bases at J, with 3 bases in the middle. CDR3 residues: CASSLGDTQYF. CDR3 nucleotides: TGTGCCAGCAGTTTAGGTGATACGCAGTATTTT.

This clone was seen once. In DNA form, the CDR3 reads TGTGCCAGCAGTTACTCGCAGGGAGGATTCACTGAAGCTTTCTTT. It specifies CASSYSQGGFTEAFF. The rearrangement links TRBV6-5 to TRBJ1-1, with TRBD1 as a possible D gene (5 bases). Germline CDR1 and CDR2: MNHEY and SVGAGI. The length of the CDR3 is 15 residues. V was cut by 0 bases and J by 4 bases, with 12 bases left in between.

The CDR3 is CASSMDRGQSFGANVLTF. In nucleotides, the CDR3 is TGTGCCAGCTCTATGGACAGGGGGCAGTCTTTTGGGGCCAACGTCCTGACTTTC. The chain joins TRBV18 to TRBJ2-6; 11 bases map to TRBD1. The CDR3 loop spans 18 amino acids. Germline CDR1 reads KGHSH; CDR2 reads LQKENI. Unmatched junction bases numbered 10, after V lost 6 bases and J lost 3 bases.

The V gene is TRBV5-1, the J gene TRBJ1-1, with TRBD1 as a possible D gene (5 bases). The CDR3 covers 15 residues. Germline CDR1 SGHRS, CDR2 YFSETQ. Trimming stripped 1 base from V and 1 base from J, with 11 bases between. The CDR3 loop reads CASSLRQGQNTEAFF. CDR3 in DNA: TGCGCCAGCAGCTTGAGGCAGGGCCAGAACACTGAAGCTTTCTTT.

This sequence joins TRBV3-1 (or the pseudogene TRBV3-2) and TRBJ2-1, with D tentatively TRBD1 (5 bases). V shed 0 bases and J shed 4 bases, with 16 bases lying between them. CDR1 LGHDT and CDR2 YNNKEL come from the germline V gene (reference sequence). This CDR3 spans 17 amino acids. The CDR3 loop is CASSQDWPSRAYNEQFF. The DNA for the CDR3 is TGTGCCAGCAGCCAAGATTGGCCCTCCAGGGCGTACAATGAGCAGTTCTTC.

This clone was detected a few times. The CDR3 DNA follows: TGTGCCAGCAGCTTAACGTGGGATACCATTAACCAATGTAGCAATCAGCCCCAGCATTTT. This sequence encodes CASSLTWDTINQCSNQPQHF. The chain couples TRBV7-3 to TRBJ1-5; D unclear. CDR1 and CDR2 (germline): SGHTA, FQGTGA. The CDR3 is 20 residues long. V lost 0 bases to trimming and J lost 0 bases, with 21 bases between them.

The rearrangement uses TRBV20-1 and TRBJ2-3, with D possibly being TRBD1 or TRBD2 (5 bases each). This CDR3 spans 15 amino acids. CDR1 and CDR2 (germline): DFQATT, SNEGSKA (reference sequence). V lost 3 bases and J lost 7, with 20 bases in between. In DNA form, the CDR3 reads TGCAGTGCTAGTGTGCCGGCAGGGACCTCGAATACGCAGTATTTT. It translates to CSASVPAGTSNTQYF.

The V call is TRBV18, the J call TRBJ1-1; possible D gene TRBD1, 5 bases. Germline V lookup: CDR1 KGHSH, CDR2 LQKENI. This CDR3 is 14 amino acids long. V was clipped by 2 bases and J by 4 bases, with 11 bases between them. CDR3 sequence reads: CASSPDQTVTEAFF. DNA of the CDR3: TGTGCCAGCTCACCAGATCAGACAGTCACTGAAGCTTTCTTT. Looking up the rest from reference TRBV18 and TRBJ1-1 gives the full variable domain: NAGVMQNPRHLVRRRGQEARLRCSPMKGHSHVYWYRQLPEEGLKFMVYLQKENIIDESGMPKERFSAEFPKEGPSILRIQQVVRGDSAAYFCASSPDQTVTEAFFGQGTRLTVV.

This chain joins TRBV3-1 (or the pseudogene TRBV3-2) and TRBJ1-4; D is possibly TRBD1 (5 bases). The germline gives CDR1 LGHDT, CDR2 YNNKEL (reference sequence). V was shortened by 4 bases and J by 7 bases, with 16 bases between the two germline ends. The CDR3 runs 15 residues. CDR3 sequence reads: CASSPNRDGSEKLFF. DNA for the CDR3: TGTGCCAGCAGCCCTAACCGGGACGGGAGTGAAAAACTGTTTTTT.

There are a few counts of this clone. V gene TRBV18 combines with J gene TRBJ1-5; 7 bases are a match to TRBD1. CDR3 length equals 15 residues. Germline V gives CDR1 KGHSH, CDR2 LQKENI. The J segment lost 6 bases and the V segment lost 1 base, leaving 6 bases of the junction unmatched. CDR3: CASSPQGGAGQPQHF. The CDR3, as DNA: TGTGCCAGCTCACCACAAGGGGGCGCAGGTCAGCCCCAGCATTTT.

A single count supports this clone. This rearrangement joins TRBV27 to TRBJ2-7; D is ambiguous. The CDR3 sequence is 11 residues long. CDR1 and CDR2 from the germline V gene are MNHEY and SMNVEV (reference sequence). Trimming removed 7 bases from V and 3 bases from J, with 7 bases in between. As DNA, the CDR3 is TGTGCCAGCACCTTGAGCTACGAGCAGTACTTC. Protein product: CASTLSYEQYF.